The 22 T cell receptor beta chains given below trace back to one sample, sequenced in a study of T cells expressing NK-cell markers (dated by TCRdb to the early 2020s). Libraries were built with 5' RACE. Sequencing used an Illumina HiSeq 2000. One entry per CDR3 protein sequence results from the TCRdb reprocessing of the reads, with DNA left out. The sample table on file contains some 280,000 distinct CDR3 sequences. The ten largest clones capture around 0.4% of the sample. Sample: blood T cells: a sorted CD56 or NKG2C T cell subset, CD4+ or CD8+ T cells, or bulk PBMC T cells (not recorded which). The source is a man aged 18 to 30 in good health. Donor details come from another sample of the same person, matched by shared clones.

The rearrangement links TRBV7-8 to TRBJ2-1; TCRdb's D gene call, TRBD1, goes unchecked for lack of DNA. Germline V gene lookup returns CDR1 SGHVS and CDR2 FQNEAQ. The CDR3 consists of 15 residues. CDR3 protein: CASSPKRAGRGEQFF. The complete variable domain, with remaining parts taken from reference TRBV7-8 and TRBJ2-1, reads GAGVSQSPRYKVAKRGQDVALRCDPISGHVSLFWYQQALGQGPEFLTYFQNEAQLDKSGLPSDRFFAERPEGSVSTLKIQRTQQEDSAVYLCASSPKRAGRGEQFFGPGTRLTVL.

CDR3 residues: CASSLSGRGRGDTQYF. The chain employs TRBV7-3 and TRBJ2-3; TCRdb reports TRBD1, a call that lacks DNA to check it against. The CDR3 covers 16 residues. CDR1 SGHTA and CDR2 FQGTGA come from the germline V gene.

The V gene is TRBV11-2, the J gene TRBJ2-3; there is no DNA to check the TCRdb D call of TRBD1. This CDR3 is 15 amino acids long. Germline V gives CDR1 SGHAT, CDR2 FQNNGV. CDR3 in amino acids: CASSRKGRGSHTQYF.

This chain joins TRBV20-1 and TRBJ2-3; TCRdb's D call, TRBD2, is unchecked because there is no DNA. CDR1 is DFQATT and CDR2 is SNEGSKA in the germline V gene (reference sequence). The CDR3 is made up of 15 amino acids. This CDR3 is CSARDISGRSDTQYF.

The chain carries TRBV5-6 and TRBJ2-7. Germline V gene lookup returns CDR1 SGHDT and CDR2 YYEEEE. This CDR3 is built from 14 residues. CDR3 amino acids: CASSSLGNRHEQYF.

The J gene is TRBJ2-1, the V gene TRBV12-3 or TRBV12-4; TCRdb names TRBD1, which stays unverified in the absence of DNA. The CDR3 extends over 15 amino acids. This chain's CDR3 is CAVGGYLNSYNEQFF.

V gene TRBV6-5 combines with J gene TRBJ1-6; the D gene TCRdb calls, TRBD1, cannot be checked with no DNA. The CDR3 sequence is 16 residues long. Germline CDR1 reads MNHEY; CDR2 reads SVGAGI. CDR3 in amino acids: CASSSRSRQAHSPLHF.

The V gene is TRBV27, the J gene TRBJ1-2; the D call from TCRdb, TRBD1, cannot be confirmed without DNA. Germline-derived CDR1 and CDR2 are MNHEY and SMNVEV (reference sequence). The CDR3 is 14 residues long. Here the CDR3 reads CASSLKGGNYGYTF.

The rearrangement links TRBV10-3 to TRBJ2-3; TCRdb returns TRBD1, unconfirmable since there is no DNA. The CDR3 is made up of 15 amino acids. Germline assignment: CDR1 ENHRY and CDR2 SYGVKD. CDR3 sequence: CAISTGQGETHTQYF.

The V and J genes are TRBV13 and TRBJ2-1; without DNA, the TCRdb call of TRBD2 cannot be checked. The CDR3 covers 16 residues. Germline CDR1 PRHDT, CDR2 FYEKMQ (reference sequence). CDR3 protein: CASSLAPSGIYNEQFF.

This sequence joins TRBV19 and TRBJ2-2; the TCRdb D gene call, TRBD1, has no DNA to confirm it. Germline V gives CDR1 LNHDA, CDR2 SQIVND (reference sequence). The CDR3 consists of 15 residues. CDR3 loop: CASSMGTGPTGELFF.

The J gene is TRBJ2-1, the V gene TRBV12-3 or TRBV12-4; checking the TCRdb D call of TRBD1 is not possible without DNA. CDR3 length equals 12 residues. CDR3 region: CAAQYSYNEQFF.

CDR3 residues: CSASDSSSTDTQYF. J is TRBJ2-3 and V is TRBV20-1. Germline-derived CDR1 and CDR2 are DFQATT and SNEGSKA (reference sequence). CDR3 length: 14 amino acids.

This chain joins TRBV18 and TRBJ2-3. CDR1 KGHSH and CDR2 LQKENI come from the germline V gene. This CDR3 spans 14 amino acids. CDR3 amino acids: CASSPTEFTDTQYF.

The chain links TRBV20-1 to TRBJ2-4; TCRdb's assignment of TRBD2 cannot be checked, as there is no DNA. The CDR3 is 16 residues long. Germline CDR1 DFQATT, CDR2 SNEGSKA (reference sequence). The CDR3 protein is CSARHHLLAGKNIQYF.

The V gene is TRBV20-1, the J gene TRBJ2-7; TCRdb designates TRBD2, a call that cannot be tested without DNA. The CDR3 is made up of 13 amino acids. Germline V CDR1 and CDR2: DFQATT, SNEGSKA (reference sequence). The CDR3 loop is CSARVRDSREQYF.

The V gene is TRBV11-2, the J gene TRBJ2-3; TCRdb's assignment of TRBD2 cannot be checked, as there is no DNA. Germline CDR1 reads SGHAT; CDR2 reads FQNNGV. CDR3 length equals 18 residues. CDR3: CASSSSGRASFFTDTQYF.

The gene calls are TRBV7-8 and TRBJ1-2; lacking DNA, the TRBD1 call made by TCRdb goes unchecked. The CDR3 runs to 18 residues. Looked up from germline, CDR1 is SGHVS and CDR2 is FQNEAQ. CDR3 loop: CASSARQVMGAYGYGYTF.

The V and J genes are TRBV6-5 and TRBJ1-1; TCRdb selects TRBD1, and the lack of DNA leaves this call unchecked. The length of the CDR3 is 16 residues. Per the germline V gene, CDR1 is MNHEY and CDR2 is SVGAGI. The CDR3: CASSYLTGTGDTEAFF.

The V call is TRBV7-2, the J call TRBJ1-1; TCRdb selects TRBD1, and the lack of DNA leaves this call unchecked. Germline CDR1 SGHTA, CDR2 FQGNSA. The CDR3 spans 13 residues. The CDR3: CASSRTQGTEAFF.

The chain uses TRBV12-3 or TRBV12-4 and TRBJ2-1; TCRdb gives TRBD2 as the D gene, but with no DNA this cannot be confirmed. The CDR3 covers 16 residues. CDR3 sequence reads: CASSLLAGSQQDEQFF.

The chain uses TRBV7-2 and TRBJ2-7. Germline-derived CDR1 and CDR2 are SGHTA and FQGNSA. There are 16 residues in the CDR3. The CDR3 protein is CASSLVVAVSSYEQYF. The full variable domain, its missing parts supplied by reference TRBV7-2 and TRBJ2-7, is GAGVSQSPSNKVTEKGKDVELRCDPISGHTALYWYRQSLGQGLEFLIYFQGNSAPDKSGLPSDRFSAERTGGSVSTLTIQRTQQEDSAVYLCASSLVVAVSSYEQYFGPGTRLTVT.